This TCR beta chain was identified during a study of shared clonotypes between healthy human individuals (dated by TCRdb to about 2020). About the study as a whole: The cohort comprised a couple of women and a few men aged 18 to 49 years. For each donor, CD4 naive and CD4 memory were each run on three plates, CD8 naive on two plates, and CD8 memory on one plate. Blood TCR repertoires of about five healthy adults were deeply sequenced to estimate repertoire size and the extent of clonotype sharing between individuals. Libraries were prepared and TCR repertoires were sequenced by different laboratories using diverse techniques, in order to increase sequencing depth and limit assay-specific biases. Each donor's leukapheresis produced roughly between roughly 0.85 and 10 billion PBMCs. On the study overall, not on this receptor specifically: Clonotypes shared by all four sorted-subset donors showed higher generation probabilities than non-shared clonotypes. Estimated clonotype richness was generally larger for naive than for memory subsets. Based on pairwise subsampling, the degree of clonotype sharing among donors was expected to be affected by sequencing depth. Rarefaction of sorted-subset datasets indicated incomplete sequencing despite the large sequencing depth. The small number of donors limited the genetic and exposure-history diversity represented. Across a few donors, around 5.4% of naive CD4, roughly 3.8% of naive CD8, 2.3% of memory CD4, and around 0.4% of memory CD8 clonotypes were shared. Sampling was restricted to blood, and TCR repertoires in tissues likely differ from the TCR repertoires found in blood.

Donors were healthy HIV-negative adults with no recently reported acute infections or vaccinations. Every donor was a Caucasian adult residing in Nashville, Tennessee, USA. Magnetic negative selection was used to enrich CD4+ T cells, after which naive cells were positively selected on CD45RA and the negative fraction became the memory subset. Blood was obtained by leukapheresis, after which PBMCs were separated by Ficoll-Histopaque density gradient centrifugation and cryopreserved in liquid nitrogen vapor phase. Purity and quantity of every magnetically sorted T cell population were checked by analytical flow cytometry. Genomic DNA was isolated from each sorted fraction and quantified by UV absorbance on a Nanodrop 2000c. Based on the germline V gene, the CDR1 and CDR2 sequences are MDHEN and SYDVKM. V is shortened by 6 bases, J by 1 base, and the region joining them spans 19 bases. The CDR3, cysteine through phenylalanine, is 16 amino acids long. The read is trimmed to its CDR3 DNA, 48 bases read in frame from base 1.

As to this clone: Its recognized antigen is unknown. No qualities accompany the bases; no much larger clone lies one base away.

Using the deep immunoSEQ assay, TCR CDR3 regions were amplified from genomic DNA by multiplex PCR. For each cell subset, the extracted genomic DNA was distributed evenly across all wells of several immunoSEQ 96-well plates, and each plate served as one replicate. For sorted subsets, around 0.2 ug genomic DNA, equal to 25,000 to 35,000 T cell genomes, was loaded into each replicate PCR. The purified libraries were quantified using a Qubit 3.0 fluorometer, sized with a Bioanalyzer 2100, and then quantified again using the KAPA Library Quantification kit. A separate single-read 150-cycle Illumina NextSeq 550 flow cell was used to sequence each immunoSEQ 96-well plate. In the authors' own workflow: Because the immunoSEQ output held only junctional sequences and lacked quality scores, the filtering could not match the filtering applied to full-length reads. Sequences were annotated with PyIR, a Python wrapper for IgBLAST v1.9, using IMGT germline references to assign V/J genes and CDR3. Reads with weak V/J assignments (E-value above 1e-6), missing CDR3, stop codons, out-of-frame junctions, or ambiguous translated residues were removed. V3J clonotypes were defined as sequences sharing the same inferred V gene, J gene, and CDR3 amino acid sequence. Percentage overlap between repertoires was calculated by dividing the number of shared unique clonotypes by the size of the smaller repertoire. Three approaches were used to assess repertoire richness: RTK rarefaction, the Chao1 estimator, and Recon v2.1 estimates of unobserved clonotypes. OLGA was used to compute generation probabilities for all TCRbeta clonotypes that the gDNA method yielded from a handful of donors. Here the immuneACCESS table is served through TCRdb, limited to in-frame sequences with V and J called. Missing clones are a known gap in these copies; in checked studies unresolved V genes cover under half, and the rest lacks a known reason. V and J calls and clone size are as listed in that table; D and trimming were resolved from the DNA. For this sample the table gives over a million clones, of which approximately 98.5% were detected only once. The ten largest clones represent around 0.38% of the sample.

This sequence was found in a man under 40 in good health. This chain joins TRBV28 to TRBJ2-7; no confident D gene assignment can be made. Specimen: naive CD4+ T cells sorted from blood. This specimen's cell subset or site label, per the study, means: CD45RA+ positively selected. This receptor carries the CDR3 CASSSAVVPTSYEQYF. The nucleotides read TGTGCCAGCAGCTCCGCTGTGGTCCCCACATCCTACGAGCAGTACTTC.